This TCR beta chain was retrieved from a study of T cell responses to AZD1222 COVID-19 vaccine. Points from the study as a whole: The span of vaccine-associated CD4 TCRs extended across spike, with dominance at 160-218 and 743-854.

For this clone: Its specificity is unknown. The same CDR3 can be traced to other DNA sequences in this sample.

The protocol was immunoSEQ multiplex PCR, while the TCRdb copy is restricted to in-frame clones and leaves out a portion. This table has some 150,000 clones, more than 75% appearing once. Trimming left V 4 bases short and J 2 bases short, with 6 bases between. The CDR3 consists of 12 residues. The V gene's germline CDR1 is SGHRS and CDR2 YFSETQ. The rearrangement links TRBV5-1 to TRBJ2-5; D gene ambiguous. The specimen comprised peripheral blood, sampled on day 0 of AZD1222 vaccination. This TCR derives from an adult in good health. CDR3 region: CASSPGQETQYF. For the CDR3, the DNA is TGCGCCAGCAGCCCTGGTCAAGAGACCCAGTACTTC. The whole variable domain, remainder taken from reference TRBV5-1 and TRBJ2-5, is KAGVTQTPRYLIKTRGQQVTLSCSPISGHRSVSWYQQTPGQGLQFLFEYFSETQRNKGNFPGRFSGRQFSNSRSEMNVSTLELGDSALYLCASSPGQETQYFGPGTRLLVL.